This TCR beta chain stems from a study of OX40 agonist ivuxolimab in advanced cancers. Method: immunoSEQ multiplex PCR; TCRdb's copy keeps in-frame clones and lacks some. The table has more than 70,000 clones, approximately 84% seen once. V lost 5 bases and J 4 bases, leaving 17 bases between the germline ends. In germline, CDR1 is SNHLY, CDR2 FYNNEI. The CDR3 loop spans 15 amino acids. The source is an adult with an advanced solid tumor such as melanoma, head and neck, liver or kidney cancer. This specimen was CD4+ or CD8+ T cells sorted from blood, taken in a trial of the OX40 agonist ivuxolimab. J is TRBJ2-5 and V is TRBV2; tentatively, D is TRBD1 or TRBD2 (6 bases each). CDR3: CASSKGFGGGETQYF. In DNA form, the CDR3 reads TGTGCCAGCAGTAAAGGTTTCGGAGGGGGAGAGACCCAGTACTTC.